A selection of T cell receptor beta chains follows, all from one sample in a study of T cell clones after liver transplantation. The method was immunoSEQ multiplex PCR; TCRdb's version includes in-frame clones alone and lacks a portion of them. The sample holds tens of thousands of clones, roughly nine tenths seen once. Sequencing was performed on CD8+ T cells from blood, taken 12 months after liver transplant. These TCRs come from a human patient who received a liver transplant. Some T cells here may be from the graft donor. Both conserved end residues are part of each CDR3. The D gene is left open where the match is weak. Only some rows state a clone size, as once, few, many or a class for expanded clones.

V gene,D gene,J gene,clone size,CDR3 DNA,CDR3 protein
TRBV9,.,TRBJ2-3,.,TGTGCCAGCAGCGCGGGACGGCGCACAGATACGCAGTATTTT,CASSAGRRTDTQYF
TRBV10-2,.,TRBJ2-7,once,TGCGCCAGCAGTGAGTCCCTTCCGGGACCCGAGGGCGAGCAGTACTTC,CASSESLPGPEGEQYF
TRBV27,.,TRBJ1-5,few,TGTGCCAGCAGACAGCTTGATCAGCCCCAGCATTTT,CASRQLDQPQHF
TRBV5-6,.,TRBJ2-7,.,TGTGCCAGCAGATCATCGTCCAGCGGTACCTACGAGCAGTACTTC,CASRSSSSGTYEQYF
TRBV28,.,TRBJ2-7,.,TGTGCCAGCAGTAGGAGGGGGGGCCCCAACTACGAGCAGTACTTC,CASSRRGGPNYEQYF
TRBV28,.,TRBJ1-4,.,TGTGCCAGCAGCTTATCCCTTGAGGGGCTGGATGAAAAACTGTTTTTT,CASSLSLEGLDEKLFF
TRBV18,.,TRBJ1-4,.,TGTGCCAGCTCACCAGGTACTAATGAAAAACTGTTTTTT,CASSPGTNEKLFF
TRBV29-1,.,TRBJ2-5,.,TGCAGCGTTGAGGGTGGAGAAGGGGTCGAGACCCAGTACTTC,CSVEGGEGVETQYF
TRBV6-1,.,TRBJ2-7,.,TGTGCCAGCACCGCCGAGTGGGGGGAGAAGCAGTACTTC,CASTAEWGEKQYF
TRBV6-5,TRBD1,TRBJ1-2,few,TGTGCCAGCAGTTACCGGGACAGTCGAGTCTATGGCTACACCTTC,CASSYRDSRVYGYTF
TRBV28,.,TRBJ2-7,.,TGTGCCAGCACAATCAGGGGAGGGGACGAGCAGTACTTC,CASTIRGGDEQYF
TRBV28,.,TRBJ1-1,.,TGTGCCAGCAGTTTAATCAGGGGCGGCATGAACACTGAAGCTTTCTTT,CASSLIRGGMNTEAFF
TRBV29-1,TRBD2,TRBJ2-5,few,TGCAGCGTTGAAGGGCGGGAGATTGGGGAGACCCAGTACTTC,CSVEGREIGETQYF
TRBV23-1,.,TRBJ1-2,.,TGCGCCAGCAGTCCGAGAAATACAGGAGTGGCCTATGGCTACACCTTC,CASSPRNTGVAYGYTF
TRBV27,.,TRBJ2-2,.,TGTGCCAGCAGTTATCTTCGTTCCGGGGAGCTGTTTTTT,CASSYLRSGELFF
TRBV9,TRBD2,TRBJ2-1,.,TGTGCCAGCAGCGCCATGCCGGGACTAGCGGGGAGCTCCTACAATGAGCAGTTCTTC,CASSAMPGLAGSSYNEQFF
TRBV7-9,.,TRBJ2-3,.,TGTGCCAGCAGCTTAGGACTTGGTACGCAGTATTTT,CASSLGLGTQYF
TRBV27,.,TRBJ2-3,.,TGTGCCAGCAGCCACCGGTACACTAGCACAGATACGCAGTATTTT,CASSHRYTSTDTQYF
TRBV27,.,TRBJ1-5,.,TGTGCCAGCAGTCCAGCGTATAGCAATCAGCCCCAGCATTTT,CASSPAYSNQPQHF
TRBV6-5,.,TRBJ2-5,.,TGTGCCAGCAGCCCGGCGGGTTTCGAGACCCAGTACTTC,CASSPAGFETQYF
TRBV6-5,TRBD2,TRBJ2-1,.,TGTGCCAGCAGTCCGGGACTAGAGCACAATGAGCAGTTCTTC,CASSPGLEHNEQFF
TRBV27,.,TRBJ2-7,.,TGTGCCAGCAGTCGGACAAGCTCCTACGAGCAGTACTTC,CASSRTSSYEQYF
TRBV28,TRBD2,TRBJ2-1,.,TGTGCCAGCAGTTTACCTCGGACTAGCGGCTACTCCTACAATGAGCAGTTCTTC,CASSLPRTSGYSYNEQFF
TRBV4-1,.,TRBJ2-7,once,TGCGCCAGCAGCCAAGAATCCGGACAGAGCTTCTACGAGCAGTACTTC,CASSQESGQSFYEQYF
TRBV27,TRBD2,TRBJ2-7,.,TGTGCCAGCAGCCCCGGACTAGCGGGCTCCTACGAGCAGTACTTC,CASSPGLAGSYEQYF
TRBV21-1,.,TRBJ2-5,.,TGTGCCAGCAGCAAATCAGCCGCCTATTTGCAGCAGGAGACCCAGTACTTC,CASSKSAAYLQQETQYF